One sample yielded the 9 T cell receptor beta chains listed below, sequenced in a study of blood T cell repertoires in COVID-19. Profiling relied on immunoSEQ multiplex PCR, and the TCRdb table lists in-frame clones only, not all of them. The sample includes 110,000 or so clones, more than 80% of them seen just once. Sequenced input: peripheral blood. Source of these receptors: a woman aged 40 to 49 with acute or convalescent COVID-19.

V usage is TRBV2 and J usage is TRBJ2-5; 7 positions match TRBD1. There are 15 residues in the CDR3. Germline V gene lookup returns CDR1 SNHLY and CDR2 FYNNEI. V was clipped by 4 bases and J by 4 bases; unmatched bases: 9. CDR3 amino acids: CASSGPGQLRETQYF. The CDR3 region has the DNA TGTGCCAGCAGTGGCCCGGGACAGTTAAGAGAGACCCAGTACTTC.

The chain couples TRBV2 to TRBJ1-1, with D uncertain. The CDR3 runs 14 residues. The V and J ends lost 4 bases and 4 bases respectively, with 13 bases between them. CDR1 is SNHLY, CDR2 FYNNEI, per germline. The CDR3 loop is CASSGGGGSTEAFF. CDR3 nucleotides: TGTGCCAGCAGTGGGGGAGGAGGGAGCACTGAAGCTTTCTTT.

The chain links TRBV29-1 to TRBJ2-1; 7 bases align to TRBD2. Trimming removed 4 bases from V and 0 bases from J; junction bases left unmatched: 9. The germline CDR1 and CDR2 sequences are SQVTM and ANQGSEA. The CDR3 length is 16 residues. The CDR3, as DNA: TGCAGCGTTGGGGGGGGTAGGATTAACTCCTACAATGAGCAGTTCTTC. Protein product: CSVGGGRINSYNEQFF.

The chain is built from TRBV4-1 and TRBJ1-2; D ambiguous. The CDR3 runs to 13 residues. Germline V gene data show CDR1 as MGHRA and CDR2 as YSYEKL. With 0 bases removed from V and 7 bases from J, the gap between germline ends came to 9 bases. For the CDR3, the DNA is TGCGCCAGCAGCCAAGATTCCGGTTTTGGCTACACCTTC. It encodes CASSQDSGFGYTF.

This chain uses TRBV7-2 with TRBJ1-1; weak D call: TRBD1 (6 bases). V was trimmed by 2 bases and J by 0 bases, leaving 10 bases between them. From germline, CDR1 is SGHTA and CDR2 FQGNSA. CDR3 length equals 15 residues. In DNA, the CDR3 is TGTGCCAGCAGCTTATCATCAGGGGTGAACACTGAAGCTTTCTTT. This encodes CASSLSSGVNTEAFF.

J is TRBJ2-3 and V is TRBV9; 7 positions match TRBD2. Germline trimming cut 9 bases from V and 5 bases from J; bases unmatched to any gene: 9. Germline CDR1 is SGDLS and CDR2 is YYNGEE. The CDR3 loop spans 13 amino acids. This CDR3 reads CATSRVAGDTQYF. The DNA for the CDR3 is TGTGCCACCTCCCGGGTAGCGGGAGATACGCAGTATTTT. Based on the CDR3 plus reference TRBV9 and TRBJ2-3, the full variable domain is DSGVTQTPKHLITATGQRVTLRCSPRSGDLSVYWYQQSLDQGLQFLIQYYNGEERAKGNILERFSAQQFPDLHSELNLSSLELGDSALYFCATSRVAGDTQYFGPGTRLTVL.

The V and J genes are TRBV5-6 and TRBJ1-1, with D maybe TRBD1 (6 bases). V was pared by 3 bases and J by 11 bases, with 17 bases between. The length of the CDR3 is 13 residues. CDR1 and CDR2 (germline): SGHDT, YYEEEE. CDR3 sequence (DNA): TGTGCCAGCAGCTGGGGGCGAATTTTTCGGGCTTTCTTT. Translation gives CASSWGRIFRAFF.

The rearrangement uses TRBV20-1 and TRBJ1-4; TRBD1 aligns across 8 bases. The J segment lost 8 bases and the V segment lost 3 bases, leaving 11 bases of the junction unmatched. CDR3 size: 15 residues. Looked up from germline, CDR1 is DFQATT and CDR2 is SNEGSKA (reference sequence). The CDR3 DNA sequence: TGCAGTGCTAGTAATAGGGGGGACAGGTCGGAAAAACTGTTTTTT. This translates into CSASNRGDRSEKLFF.

J is TRBJ2-7 and V is TRBV15; possibly TRBD2 for D (5 bases). The CDR3 has 13 amino acids. V lost 5 bases and J 6 bases, leaving 14 bases between the germline ends. Germline V gene lookup returns CDR1 LNHNV and CDR2 YYDKDF (reference sequence). The CDR3, as DNA: TGTGCCACCAGCCAATTAAGGGCGGGCGAGCAGTACTTC. Its translation: CATSQLRAGEQYF.